The source of this T cell receptor (beta chain) is a study of cytomegalovirus exposure and HLA in healthy donors. Whole-study results and caveats: HLA alleles were associated with 18,000 or so TCR beta sequences in a later analysis at 0.05 false discovery rate. Excluded: some indistinguishable V segments such as TRBV6-2 and TRBV6-3. As a later analysis showed, several of the most significant clusters appeared to be linked to common viral pathogens.

The CDR3 loop spans 15 amino acids. In germline, CDR1 is MNHEY, CDR2 SMNVEV (reference sequence). Unmatched junction bases numbered 4, after V lost 5 bases and J lost 3 bases. It was with 60 Vbeta and 13 Jbeta primers that the PCR ran. Using immunoSEQ multiplex PCR, the repertoire was profiled, and TCRdb retains in-frame clones only, with some absent. The table lists some 130,000 clones, under 90% of them singletons. Details on this clone: Its antigen is still unknown.

The specimen sequenced was PBMCs. The chain combines TRBV27 with TRBJ2-1; 10 positions match TRBD2. This receptor was identified in a woman in her 40s in good health and CMV-seronegative. In DNA form, the CDR3 reads TGTGCCAGCAGTCTTGAGCGGGAGGGCTACAATGAGCAGTTCTTC. Encoded protein: CASSLEREGYNEQFF.